This section outlines one T cell receptor (beta chain) sequence together with its context. Its antigen is currently unknown. Amplified regions were TCR beta CDR3 sequences from RNA transcripts. First-round RT-PCR with HTBI primers amplified the TCR CDR3 region. TCRdb re-called the multiplex PCR reads through MiXCR, storing one row per CDR3 protein. Of about 210,000 distinct CDR3 sequences listed, 15% to 20% are singletons. The source of the sample is a study of T cells in Graves' hyperthyroidism and ophthalmopathy. Findings and caveats of the study: In the analysis, a 13 V-J model separated ophthalmopathy from stable hyperthyroidism.

The CDR3 covers 15 residues. Germline V gives CDR1 SGHTA, CDR2 FQGNSA. With V trimmed by 7 bases and J by 10 bases, 11 bases remained unmatched. Newly diagnosed hyperthyroidism, duration under 2 months, in patients aged 18 to 65. Each 10 ml fresh peripheral blood draw supplied the PBMCs. Sequencing input: blood. The receptor's source is a man aged 50-60 years with Graves' hyperthyroidism. This chain links TRBV7-2 with TRBJ1-6; 9 bases map to TRBD1. The CDR3 loop reads CASILRGQGESPLHF. The CDR3 nucleotides are TGTGCCAGCATCCTCCGGGGACAGGGCGAGTCACCCCTCCACTTT. Using reference TRBV7-2 and TRBJ1-6 for the parts outside the CDR3, the full variable domain is GAGVSQSPSNKVTEKGKDVELRCDPISGHTALYWYRQSLGQGLEFLIYFQGNSAPDKSGLPSDRFSAERTGGSVSTLTIQRTQQEDSAVYLCASILRGQGESPLHFGNGTRLTVT.